This TCR beta chain is drawn from a study of healthy donors' naive CD4 and CD8 T cells (dated by TCRdb to about 2015). Study-wide context: Donor selection covered three age groups (20-25, 40-50 and 60-70 years) with more than 5 people in each, and the resulting cohort had a mean age of almost 45 and was half female. For TCR alpha, a new primer set was designed to cover all functional IMGT alpha gene variants, and the remainder of the protocol was kept the same as the beta-chain workflow. To examine how TCR variation is linked to lineage commitment, the study sequenced rearranged TCR alpha and beta chains from naive CD4+ and CD8+ T cells. The peripheral blood mononuclear cells came from some 19 individuals who were healthy and unrelated. Donors were HLA-typed by sequencing at HLA-A, -B, -C, -DRB1, -DQB1 and -DPB1 using the SBTexcellerator protocol, an ABI3130xl analyzer and SBTengine software.

Remarks on this clonotype: The clone's antigen remains unknown. No base quality information exists; no much larger clone differs at one position.

Study-wide findings and limitations: The study did not directly address whether homeostatic proliferation of naive T cells might have biased the repertoire. About 14% of the variance in CD4/CD8 propensity appeared to be explained jointly by V genes, J genes and CDR3 charge, in a largely additive manner. Reportedly, most V and J gene segments showed bias between naive CD4+ and CD8+ cells, and this bias held consistently across donors regardless of HLA genotype. In both chains, CD4+ lineage was linked to a positively charged CDR3, whereas CD8+ lineage was linked to a negatively charged CDR3. Because the alpha and beta chains were sequenced in bulk, pairing them was not possible, and so effects of the combined chains went unevaluated.

Cells with a CD4+CD8-CD45RO-CD45RA+ profile were isolated by FACS and defined as naive CD4+ T cells, and those with a CD8+CD4-CD45RA+CD27bright profile were defined as naive CD8+ T cells. Antibodies against CD4 (RPA-T4), CD8 (SK1), CD27 (O323), CD45RA (HI100) and CD45RO (UCHL1) were used for sorting. The sequencing machine was a 454 GS FLX Titanium. A previously published linear amplification protocol was used to construct TCR libraries from about 0.45 ug of total RNA. Sequencing was carried out on the Roche/454 Genome Sequencer using Titanium chemistry. As for the authors' bioinformatics: Roughly 78,000 rearranged TCR alpha transcripts were sequenced from a few of the healthy donors. Duplicate transcripts were dropped, and unique TCR clonotypes were identified by the CDR3 junction according to IMGT nomenclature. Logistic regression in R 2.13.0 modeled CD4 versus CD8 status as a function of V and J genes, with adjustment for donor effects and Bonferroni correction for multiple testing. TCRdb handled the public reads itself, with Q25 trimming in fastp and clone calling in MiXCR, and kept productive beta chains. Under each unique CDR3 protein, matching rows form one entry showing the most common genes and DNA. None of the V and J calls come from the authors' own analysis; TCRdb made them. The sample table shows 200,000 or so distinct CDR3 sequences, and around 80% are seen once. 2.3% of the sample is held by the ten biggest clonotypes.

From the cysteine through the phenylalanine, the CDR3 covers 13 amino acids. Just CDR3 DNA is preserved here, 39 bases in frame from base 1. CDR1 LNHDA and CDR2 SQIVND were looked up in the germline V gene (reference sequence). Deletion took 7 bases off V and 1 base off J, with a span of 10 bases between the germline ends. The chain couples TRBV19 to TRBJ1-2, and perhaps TRBD1 as D gene, on 6 matching bases. This receptor was taken from a pool of human donors in good health; the sample pools cells from several healthy donors. Source material: naive CD4+ and CD8+ T cells sorted from blood, pooled from several donors. The cell subset or site label, as the study defines it: FACS-sorted naive CD4+ (CD45RO-CD45RA+) and naive CD8+ (CD45RA+CD27bright) T cells. The CDR3 sequence is CASTGANNYGYTF. The DNA is as follows: TGTGCCAGTACAGGGGCTAATAACTATGGCTACACCTTC.